This TCR beta chain was captured in a study of cytomegalovirus exposure and HLA in healthy donors. As concerns this clone: Antigen unknown.

Overall study findings and caveats: TCR sequences were mostly rare, though some public TCRs occurred in many donors.

Trimming cost V 0 bases and J 6 bases, with 13 bases left between them. CDR1 is SGHTS, CDR2 YDEGEE, per germline. The CDR3 runs 15 residues. PCR was performed using 60 Vbeta and 13 Jbeta primers. Only in-frame clones appear in the TCRdb table, and some are missing; sequencing was by immunoSEQ multiplex PCR. This sample's table reports 200,000 or so clones. Material for sequencing was PBMCs. The receptor was isolated from a girl aged 2-9 years in good health and CMV-seropositive. The chain employs TRBV5-8 and TRBJ1-5, with D perhaps TRBD1 (5 bases). CDR3 region: CASSLVGQGIQPQHF. In nucleotides, the CDR3 is TGTGCCAGCAGCTTGGTGGGGCAGGGAATTCAGCCCCAGCATTTT. Complete variable domain (other parts from reference TRBV5-8 and TRBJ1-5): EAGVTQSPTHLIKTRGQQATLRCSPISGHTSVYWYQQALGLGLQFLLWYDEGEERNRGNFPPRFSGRQFPNYSSELNVNALELEDSALYLCASSLVGQGIQPQHFGDGTRLSIL.